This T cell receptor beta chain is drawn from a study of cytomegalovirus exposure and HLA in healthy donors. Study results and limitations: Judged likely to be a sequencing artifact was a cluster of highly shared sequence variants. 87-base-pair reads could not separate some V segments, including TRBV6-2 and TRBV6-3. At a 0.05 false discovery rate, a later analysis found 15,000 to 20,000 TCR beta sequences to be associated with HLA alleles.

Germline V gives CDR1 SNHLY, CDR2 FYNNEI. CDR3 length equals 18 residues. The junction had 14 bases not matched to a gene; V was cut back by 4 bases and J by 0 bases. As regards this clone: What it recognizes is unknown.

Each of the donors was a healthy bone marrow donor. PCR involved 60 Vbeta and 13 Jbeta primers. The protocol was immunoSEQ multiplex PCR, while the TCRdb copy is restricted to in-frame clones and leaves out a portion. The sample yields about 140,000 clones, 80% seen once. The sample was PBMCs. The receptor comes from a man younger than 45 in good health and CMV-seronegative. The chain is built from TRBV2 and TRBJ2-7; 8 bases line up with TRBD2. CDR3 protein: CASSVFRIGTRSSYEQYF. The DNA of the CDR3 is TGTGCCAGCAGTGTTTTTCGAATTGGGACTAGGAGCTCCTACGAGCAGTACTTC.